This T cell receptor (beta chain) appears in the sequencing data of a study of cytomegalovirus exposure and HLA in healthy donors. V dropped 6 bases and J dropped 5 bases, with 19 bases sitting between them. Germline V gene sequence: CDR1 SNHLY, CDR2 FYNNEI. The CDR3 has 16 residues. To note about this clone: The target antigen is unknown.

Study results and limitations: A later analysis linked a missense DCLRE1C variant to TCR beta V- and J-gene trimming.

The study ran its PCR with 60 Vbeta and 13 Jbeta primers. TCRdb's table, derived via immunoSEQ multiplex PCR, lists solely in-frame clones and lacks some. The sample holds approximately 170,000 clones, roughly 85% seen once. Input material: PBMCs. The chain employs TRBV2 and TRBJ1-4; D is uncertain. The TCR comes from a boy under 10 years old in good health and CMV-seronegative. CDR3 DNA: TGTGCCAGCAGAACCGGTCTAGCGGGAATCAATGAAAAACTGTTTTTT. Protein: CASRTGLAGINEKLFF.